This T cell receptor beta chain was observed in a study of blood T cell repertoires in COVID-19. Between the trimmed V and J ends, which lost 0 bases and 9 bases, there was a span of 9 bases. CDR1 and CDR2 from the germline V gene are MNHEY and SVGAGI. The CDR3 consists of 12 residues. Original handling: Reference gene primer amplification gave nucleated cell count estimates. Clones were sequenced by immunoSEQ multiplex PCR, and TCRdb holds only the in-frame ones, with some missing. V, J and clone size reflect that table, while D and trimming were determined from the DNA. The data contain around 190,000 clones, around 84% of them singletons.

The chain uses TRBV6-5 and TRBJ2-7; TRBD2 might be the D (5 bases). Source material: PBMCs or T cells enriched from blood (not recorded which). This clonotype was obtained from a woman between 25 and 40 years old who had been exposed to COVID-19. CDR3 protein: CASSYSAGRQYF. CDR3 sequence (DNA): TGTGCCAGCAGTTACTCGGCTGGGAGGCAGTACTTC.